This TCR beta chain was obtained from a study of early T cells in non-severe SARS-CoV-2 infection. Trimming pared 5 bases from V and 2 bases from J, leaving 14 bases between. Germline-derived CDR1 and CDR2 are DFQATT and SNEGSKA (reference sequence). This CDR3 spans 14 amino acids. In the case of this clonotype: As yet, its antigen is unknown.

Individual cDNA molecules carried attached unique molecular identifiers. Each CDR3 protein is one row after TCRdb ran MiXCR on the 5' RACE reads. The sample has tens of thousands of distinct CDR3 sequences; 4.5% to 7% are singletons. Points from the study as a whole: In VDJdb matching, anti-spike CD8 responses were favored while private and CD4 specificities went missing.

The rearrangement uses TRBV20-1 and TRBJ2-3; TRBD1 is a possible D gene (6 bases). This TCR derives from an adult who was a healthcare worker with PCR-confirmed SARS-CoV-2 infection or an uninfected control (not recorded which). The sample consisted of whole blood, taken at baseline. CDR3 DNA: TGCAGTGCTCCTGTCCAGGGGAACACAGATACGCAGTATTTT. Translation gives CSAPVQGNTDTQYF.